These 12 T cell receptor beta chains originate from one sample sequenced in a study of CD8+CD57+ T cells in acquired aplastic anemia. Genomic DNA, the template, was used for profiling of the TCR beta VDJ and CDR3. TCRdb ran MiXCR on the reads and lists one entry per CDR3 protein. The sample shows around 190,000 distinct CDR3 sequences, 61% of them seen only once. The sequencing input was sorted CD4+, CD8+, or CD8+CD57+ T cells (not recorded which) from PBMCs. The receptor set was obtained from a human donor in good health.

This clonotype has a handful of counts. V usage is TRBV7-9 and J usage is TRBJ2-2; 9 nucleotides line up with TRBD1. Trimming at V came to 5 bases and at J to 3 bases, leaving 4 bases not matched to a gene. CDR3 size: 15 residues. The germline V gene has CDR1 SEHNR and CDR2 FQNEAQ (reference sequence). The CDR3 here is CASSRTGVDTGELFF. The CDR3 coding sequence is TGTGCCAGCAGCCGGACAGGGGTGGACACCGGGGAGCTGTTTTTT.

On this clonotype itself: This may be a read error, as it is one base from a much larger clone. The rearrangement links TRBV27 to TRBJ2-7, with D uncertain. Germline CDR1 MNHEY, CDR2 SMNVEV (reference sequence). The V and J ends lost 6 bases and 1 base respectively, with 10 bases between them. The CDR3 length is 13 residues. Here the CDR3 reads CASSETPSYEQYF. CDR3 coding DNA: TGTGCCAGCAGCGAGACTCCTTCCTACGAGCAGTACTTC.

For this clonotype: An end of the junction differs from the germline gene, which may be a read error. This chain's CDR3 is CVTSRLAGSYEQYF. The DNA of the CDR3 is TGTGTCACCAGCAGACTAGCGGGGTCCTACGAGCAGTACTTC. The chain joins TRBV15 to TRBJ2-7; the match to TRBD2 covers 11 bases. The V gene's germline CDR1 is LNHNV and CDR2 YYDKDF (reference sequence). This CDR3 contains 14 residues.

This clonotype has ten or more counts. The rearrangement links TRBV6-4 to TRBJ2-1; TRBD2 matches 8 bases. The trim removed 5 bases at V and 8 bases at J, leaving 11 bases unmatched. The CDR3 runs to 15 residues. CDR1 is MRHNA and CDR2 is SNTAGT in the germline V gene. The DNA of the CDR3 is TGTGCCAGCAGTCCTTCGGGACTAGGGGGTGATGAGCAGTTCTTC. It encodes CASSPSGLGGDEQFF.

The chain is built from TRBV7-3 and TRBJ2-2; 9 bases agree with TRBD1. From germline, CDR1 is SGHTA and CDR2 FQGTGA. The CDR3 extends over 14 amino acids. After removal of 7 bases from V and 6 bases from J, the junction contained 6 bases not matched to a gene. In DNA form, the CDR3 reads TGTGCCAGCAACGTACAGGGGGCGTCCGGGGAGCTGTTTTTT. Translating it yields CASNVQGASGELFF.

Regarding this clonotype: This may arise from a read error, as a much more abundant clone is one base away. The chain couples TRBV7-2 to TRBJ1-6, with TRBD1 matching over 9 bases. Germline V gene lookup returns CDR1 SGHTA and CDR2 FQGNSA. With 5 bases clipped from V and 9 bases from J, the junction kept 5 bases outside the gene matches. CDR3 size: 14 residues. This CDR3 reads CASSPGQGVSPLHF. CDR3 coding DNA: TGTGCCAGCAGCCCGGGACAGGGTGTTTCACCCCTCCACTTT.

This clonotype was recorded at least ten times. This chain joins TRBV27 and TRBJ1-6, with a weak D call TRBD1 (5 bases). This CDR3 has 15 amino acids. Germline values: CDR1 MNHEY, CDR2 SMNVEV (reference sequence). V gave up 2 bases and J gave up 6 bases, with 11 bases separating them. The CDR3 reads CASSLMAGTNSPLHF. CDR3 sequence (DNA): TGTGCCAGCAGTTTAATGGCAGGGACTAATTCACCCCTCCACTTT.

This clonotype has just a few counts. Since a much larger clone is just one base distant, this may be a read error. The chain joins TRBV4-1 to TRBJ2-5, with D tentatively TRBD2 (5 bases). Germline V gene sequence: CDR1 MGHRA, CDR2 YSYEKL. The CDR3 loop spans 12 amino acids. V lost 2 bases and J 5 bases, leaving 6 bases between the germline ends. The CDR3 DNA reads TGCGCCAGCAGCCAACGCGGGGAGACCCAGTACTTC. It encodes CASSQRGETQYF.

This clonotype occurred once. V is TRBV7-2 and J is TRBJ2-1; the D is unclear. The CDR3 has 14 residues. The V gene lost 8 bases and the J gene lost 3 bases, with 14 bases spanning the gap. Per germline, CDR1 SGHTA and CDR2 FQGNSA. Written as DNA, the CDR3 is TGTGCCAGCGGCGGTGACGGCCGCTACAATGAGCAGTTCTTC. It encodes CASGGDGRYNEQFF. The full variable domain, its missing parts supplied by reference TRBV7-2 and TRBJ2-1, is GAGVSQSPSNKVTEKGKDVELRCDPISGHTALYWYRQSLGQGLEFLIYFQGNSAPDKSGLPSDRFSAERTGGSVSTLTIQRTQQEDSAVYLCASGGDGRYNEQFFGPGTRLTVL.

This clonotype was observed many times. The rearrangement links TRBV5-8 to TRBJ1-1; D call uncertain. Germline V lookup: CDR1 SGHTS, CDR2 YDEGEE. V lost 2 bases to trimming and J lost 3 bases, with 14 bases between them. CDR3 length: 15 amino acids. CDR3 sequence reads: CASSLYEDQYTEAFF. CDR3 DNA: TGTGCCAGCAGCTTATACGAGGATCAATACACTGAAGCTTTCTTT.

This clonotype was observed at least ten times. V and J are TRBV19 and TRBJ2-3; D tentatively reads TRBD1 or TRBD2 (7 bases each). The V gene lost 8 bases and the J gene lost 1 base, with 13 bases spanning the gap. The germline gives CDR1 LNHDA, CDR2 SQIVND (reference sequence). The CDR3 contains 14 residues. The CDR3 DNA reads as TGTGCCAGTGGGGAGGGGGCAGGCACAGATACGCAGTATTTT. Protein sequence: CASGEGAGTDTQYF.

The chain couples TRBV29-1 to TRBJ1-2; a possible D gene is TRBD1 (5 bases). This CDR3 comprises 11 residues. From germline, CDR1 is SQVTM and CDR2 ANQGSEA. V dropped 3 bases and J dropped 7 bases, with 9 bases sitting between them. In DNA form, the CDR3 reads TGCAGCGTTGAGGCAGGGACTGGCTACACCTTC. Protein sequence: CSVEAGTGYTF.